This entry features one T cell receptor beta chain sequence. The antigen is not known. The data derive from a study of T cell responses to AZD1222 COVID-19 vaccine. Whole-study context: Analyses pooled second doses at about 4 or about 12 weeks.

Germline CDR1 SGHDT, CDR2 YYEEEE. Trimming stripped 1 base from V and 7 bases from J, with 8 bases between. This CDR3 has 12 residues. The data were produced by immunoSEQ multiplex PCR, yet TCRdb's version contains in-frame clones alone and is incomplete. The sample includes about 130,000 clones, roughly 93% of them seen just once. Study-wide results and caveats: Spike was spanned by vaccine-associated CD4 TCRs, with dominance at 160-218 and 743-854. Compared with day 0, the breadth and depth of the Spike-specific TCR repertoire rose significantly after two doses of AZD1222. Reportedly, nearly half of unique spike TCRs recognized epitopes outside B.1.351/B.1.1.7 mutations.

The chain recombines TRBV5-6 with TRBJ1-1, with no clear D. The receptor was isolated from an adult in good health. The sequences come from peripheral blood, collected on day 0 of AZD1222 vaccination. Here the CDR3 reads CASSLRRVEAFF. The CDR3 region has the DNA TGTGCCAGCAGCTTGCGGAGGGTTGAAGCTTTCTTT.